This T cell receptor (beta chain) is drawn from a study of OX40 agonist ivuxolimab in advanced cancers. A note on the overall study: The costimulatory receptor OX40 (CD134) was targeted by ivuxolimab, a fully human IgG2 agonistic monoclonal antibody. Intravenous ivuxolimab was administered to patients every 2 weeks at six dose levels: 0.01, 0.1, 0.3, 1.5, 3 and 10 mg/kg. Of the roughly 54 dose-escalation patients, hepatocellular carcinoma was present in some 19, melanoma in approximately 15, renal cell carcinoma in 9 and head and neck cancer in 9. In the dose-escalation cohort, 75% to 90% of patients were male, and the mean age was roughly 60 years with a range of roughly 20 to 79. Patients were allowed to have had prior anti-PD-1, anti-PD-L1 or anti-CTLA-4 therapy, and approximately 40% of the dose-escalation patients had previously received checkpoint inhibitors. Three dose-escalation patients achieved partial responses, one with hepatocellular carcinoma and two with cutaneous melanoma. The purpose of peripheral TCRbeta sequencing was to test whether ivuxolimab changed TCR sequence diversity and led to clonal T-cell expansion. The paper covers the monotherapy dose-escalation part of the phase I ivuxolimab trial, which included N ≈ 52 patients.

Patients with autoimmune disease history or receiving systemic immunosuppression were excluded from the trial. In every dose cohort, peripheral blood was drawn for TCR sequencing at baseline, cycle 4 day 1, and cycle 7 day 1. Samples came from an open-label, multicenter, first-in-human phase I dose-escalation trial of ivuxolimab. Adults with locally advanced or metastatic melanoma, renal cell, hepatocellular, or head and neck squamous cell carcinoma were enrolled in the trial. Before TCR sequencing, CD4+ T cells and CD8+ T cells were sorted from peripheral blood as separate populations. There are a few counts of this clone. Its antigen has not been determined. Base qualities are not at hand, and no much larger clone is one base apart. Study-level results and caveats: After ivuxolimab, CD8+ T cells had more expanded clones than CD4+ T cells on average. Low levels of normalized T-cell clonal expansion were also seen in some nonresponding patients. At doses from 0.1 to 3.0 mg/kg, clonal expansion was seen in both CD4+ and CD8+ blood T cells between baseline and week 6. The antigen specificity of the peripheral T cells that underwent clonal expansion was not determined. Partial responders in the 0.1-3.0 mg/kg groups had among the lowest normalized peripheral clonal expansion, especially among CD8+ T cells.

CDR3 length: 15 amino acids, cysteine to phenylalanine. Just the 45-base CDR3 DNA is kept, in frame starting at base 1. Cut back by 1 base and 1 base, the V and J ends lie 9 bases apart. CDR1 and CDR2, looked up from the germline V gene, are SGHRS and YFSETQ. To sequence the TCRbeta CDR3 region, genomic DNA was isolated from the sorted cells. The immunoSEQ Assay was used for sequencing of TCRbeta CDR3 regions. Imported from immuneACCESS, the table was reduced by TCRdb to in-frame sequences with V and J called. These copies leave out some clones; in studies compared against another copy, an unresolved V gene accounts for under half, and the cause of the remainder is not known. The sample data list fewer than 70,000 clones, and 75% to 90% of these were observed just once. Under 3.5% of the sample lies in the top ten.

This TCR was recovered from an adult with an advanced solid tumor such as melanoma, head and neck, liver or kidney cancer. This sequence uses TRBV5-1 and TRBJ2-1; the best D guess is TRBD1, with 5 bases matching. The source material was CD4+ or CD8+ T cells sorted from blood, sampled in a trial of the OX40 agonist ivuxolimab. The CDR3 region reads CASSLLQGSYNEQFF. The nucleotides are TGCGCCAGCAGCTTGTTGCAGGGTTCCTACAATGAGCAGTTCTTC.